The clone carrying this TCR beta chain has only a few counts. This sample was taken from a study of blood T cells in healthy people across ages. The J segment lost 5 bases and the V segment lost 0 bases, leaving 5 bases of the junction unmatched. This CDR3 has 14 amino acids. Germline V lookup: CDR1 SGHKS, CDR2 YYEKEE (reference sequence). Sample-barcoded 5' priming and a J-beta primer mix drove a second PCR of about 6 to 12 cycles. TCRdb passed the 5' RACE reads through MiXCR, listing each CDR3 protein once. The profile shows around 1,500,000 distinct CDR3 sequences, 42% of them singletons. The sample comprised blood. The rearrangement links TRBV5-5 to TRBJ2-7; the match to TRBD1 covers 7 bases. The source of this sequence is a woman under 30 in good health. CDR3 bases: TGTGCCAGCAGCTTGGAGCACAGGGGTAACGAGCAGTACTTC. Encoded protein: CASSLEHRGNEQYF.